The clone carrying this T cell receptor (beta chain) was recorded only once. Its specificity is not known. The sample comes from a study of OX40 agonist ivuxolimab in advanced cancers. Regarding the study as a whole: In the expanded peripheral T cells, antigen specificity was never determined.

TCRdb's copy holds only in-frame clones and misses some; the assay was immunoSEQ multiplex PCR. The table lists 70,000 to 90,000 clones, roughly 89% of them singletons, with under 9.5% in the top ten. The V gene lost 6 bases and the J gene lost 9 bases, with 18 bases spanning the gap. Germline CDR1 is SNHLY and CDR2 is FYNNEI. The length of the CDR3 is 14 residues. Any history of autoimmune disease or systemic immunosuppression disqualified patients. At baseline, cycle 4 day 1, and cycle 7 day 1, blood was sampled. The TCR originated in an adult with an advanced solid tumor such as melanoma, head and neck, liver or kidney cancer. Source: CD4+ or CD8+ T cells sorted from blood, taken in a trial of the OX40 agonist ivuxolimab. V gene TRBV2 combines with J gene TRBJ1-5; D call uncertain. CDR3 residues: CASRGPYLRRPQHF. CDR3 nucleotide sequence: TGTGCCAGCAGGGGTCCTTATCTCCGGCGGCCCCAGCATTTT.